This T cell receptor (beta chain) derives from a study of circulating CD8 cells and anti-PD-1 response in melanoma. Findings and limits, study-wide: Diversity ranked highest in DNEG and lowest in TIGIT subsets. Clonotype sharing was highest between DPOS and TIGIT subsets.

This clonotype showed up just a few times. Its antigen is as yet unknown. Just one base apart from a much larger clone, this may be a read error. This CDR3 is missing its conserved last phenylalanine or tryptophan, likely due to a read error. From live CD3+CD8+TCRalphabeta+ cells, four PD-1 and/or TIGIT subsets were sorted. Using roughly 15 ng of total RNA, TCR libraries were made with the QIAseq Immune Repertoire TCR panel. One entry per CDR3 protein results from TCRdb running MiXCR on the reads. The sample has several hundred distinct CDR3 sequences; approximately 9% are singletons. This clonotype was sampled from a human donor with melanoma. Sequenced material: CD8+ T cells from PBMCs, taken at baseline or after one month of anti-PD-1 therapy (not recorded which).

CDR3 protein: CASRPPGTVSYEQYL. The CDR3, as DNA: TGTGCCAGCAGACCCCCCGGGACGGTCTCCTACGAGCAGTACCTC. The rearrangement joins TRBV7-9 to TRBJ2-7, with D perhaps being TRBD1 or TRBD2 (5 bases each). Germline CDR1 is SEHNR and CDR2 is FQNEAQ (reference sequence). The V end lost 6 bases, the J end lost 0 bases, and 15 bases lay between the germline ends. This CDR3 has 15 residues.